These 2 T cell receptor beta chains originate from one sample sequenced in a study of blood T cell repertoires in COVID-19 (dated by TCRdb to about 2020). The method behind the library was the immunoSEQ multiplex PCR assay. TCRdb took over this immuneACCESS table, retaining in-frame rearrangements with V and J assigned. Such tables are incomplete; in checked studies, under half of the missing clones stem from an unresolved V gene, and the remainder is unexplained. For this sample the table gives nearly 110,000 clones, of which over 70% were detected only once. The top ten constitute roughly 0.86% of the sample. The sample comprised peripheral blood. The source is a human donor with acute or convalescent COVID-19. The donor label of this sample is uncertain.

The CDR3 DNA is TGTGCCAGTAGTACCCCCCTGCTCAGTAGCAATCAGCCCCAGCATTTT. Amino acid sequence: CASSTPLLSSNQPQHF. The chain uses TRBV19 and TRBJ1-5; D is unresolved. CDR1 is LNHDA and CDR2 is SQIVND in the germline V gene (reference sequence). The CDR3 is made up of 16 amino acids. The V end was cut by 4 bases, the J end by 0 bases, with 13 bases between. Full variable domain (rest looked up from reference TRBV19 and TRBJ1-5): DGGITQSPKYLFRKEGQNVTLSCEQNLNHDAMYWYRQDPGQGLRLIYYSQIVNDFQKGDIAEGYSVSREKKESFPLTVTSAQKNPTAFYLCASSTPLLSSNQPQHFGDGTRLSIL.

V and J are TRBV3-1 (or the pseudogene TRBV3-2) and TRBJ2-1; 9 bases are a match to TRBD2. V lost 4 bases to trimming and J lost 4 bases; unmatched junction nucleotides: 5. This CDR3 contains 15 residues. Germline assignment: CDR1 LGHDT and CDR2 YNNKEL (reference sequence). CDR3 nucleotide sequence: TGTGCCAGCAGCCCCCAGCGGGGGGTATACAATGAGCAGTTCTTC. Residues: CASSPQRGVYNEQFF.